The T cell receptor beta chain under discussion was sequenced for a study of blood T cell repertoires in COVID-19. Background on the study: Acute-phase and convalescent COVID-19 samples originated in the United States, Italy and Spain. Sources were T cells, B-cell-depleted T cells, or PBMCs; the material itself was cDNA or gDNA.

In the source study's methods: By means of reference gene primer amplification, nucleated cell counts were estimated. Clones were sequenced by immunoSEQ multiplex PCR, and TCRdb holds only the in-frame ones, with some missing. V and J calls and clone size follow that table, whereas D and trimming were derived from the DNA. The profile shows 200,000 to 250,000 clones, about 86% of them singletons. This CDR3 has 13 amino acids. After removal of 4 bases from V and 6 bases from J, the junction contained 3 bases not matched to a gene. The germline V gene has CDR1 LNHDA and CDR2 SQIVND (reference sequence).

This chain links TRBV19 with TRBJ1-1, with 9 bases lining up with TRBD1. The TCR comes from a man aged 60-69 years with acute or convalescent COVID-19. The sample consisted of peripheral blood. CDR3 sequence (DNA): TGTGCCAGTAGTACTCGACAGGGGGCTGAAGCTTTCTTT. Protein: CASSTRQGAEAFF.